This TCR beta chain was captured in a study of cytomegalovirus exposure and HLA in healthy donors. 60 Vbeta and 13 Jbeta primers were used in PCR. Generated by immunoSEQ multiplex PCR, the TCRdb table keeps only in-frame clones and is missing some. The sample comprises 150,000 to 200,000 clones, 75% to 80% of which are singletons, and over 12% rests with the top ten. Input material: PBMCs. The receptor was isolated from a man over 45 in good health and CMV-seropositive.

The CDR3 reads CASSPGGRDEKLFF. DNA for the CDR3: TGTGCCAGCAGCCCCGGGGGACGGGATGAAAAACTGTTTTTT. This chain joins TRBV5-4 and TRBJ1-4, with a possible D match to TRBD1 (5 bases). The V gene's germline CDR1 is SGHNT and CDR2 YYREEE (reference sequence). The ends were cut back, 4 bases at V and 6 bases at J, with 13 bases in the middle. The CDR3 is 14 residues long.